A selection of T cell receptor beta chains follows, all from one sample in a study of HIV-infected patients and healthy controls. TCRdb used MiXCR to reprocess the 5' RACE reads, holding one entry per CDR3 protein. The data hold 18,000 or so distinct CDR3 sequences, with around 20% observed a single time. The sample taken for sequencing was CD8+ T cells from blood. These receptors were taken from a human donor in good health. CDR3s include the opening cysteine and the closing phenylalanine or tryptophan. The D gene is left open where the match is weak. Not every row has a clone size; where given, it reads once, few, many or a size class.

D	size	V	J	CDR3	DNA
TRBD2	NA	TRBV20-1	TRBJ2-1	CSARDGSGIDNEQFF	TGCAGTGCTAGAGATGGTAGCGGGATTGACAATGAGCAGTTCTTC
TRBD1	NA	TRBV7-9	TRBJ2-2	CASSSPGGVGDTGELFF	TGTGCCAGCAGTTCCCCAGGGGGCGTGGGAGACACCGGGGAGCTGTTTTTT
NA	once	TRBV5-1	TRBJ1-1	CASSLASQGTEAFF	TGCGCCAGCAGCTTGGCCTCACAGGGCACTGAAGCTTTCTTT
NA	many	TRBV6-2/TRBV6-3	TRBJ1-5	CASSFLPQPDSNQPQHF	TGTGCCAGCAGTTTTCTTCCCCAGCCAGATAGCAATCAGCCCCAGCATTTT
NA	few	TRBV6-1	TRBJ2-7	CASSEAFNALYEQYF	TGTGCCAGCAGTGAAGCGTTCAACGCTCTCTACGAGCAGTACTTC
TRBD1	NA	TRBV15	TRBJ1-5	CATSRDLEQGVYSNQPQHF	TGTGCCACCAGCAGAGATCTCGAGCAGGGGGTTTATAGCAATCAGCCCCAGCATTTT
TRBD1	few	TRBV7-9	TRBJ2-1	CASSLTGGNEQFF	TGTGCCAGCAGTCTGACAGGGGGCAATGAGCAGTTCTTC
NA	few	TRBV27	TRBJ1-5	CASRPGVTNSNQPQHF	TGTGCCAGCAGGCCAGGAGTTACCAATAGCAATCAGCCCCAGCATTTT
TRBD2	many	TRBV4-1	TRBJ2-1	CASSPSGSKYNEQFF	TGCGCCAGCAGCCCCAGCGGGAGTAAATACAATGAGCAGTTCTTC
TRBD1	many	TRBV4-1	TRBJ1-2	CASSQDRGGQGARGYTF	TGCGCCAGCAGCCAAGATAGAGGGGGACAGGGGGCGCGAGGCTACACCTTC
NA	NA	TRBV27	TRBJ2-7	CASSSRGYPYEQYF	TGTGCCAGCAGTTCCCGGGGATACCCCTACGAGCAGTACTTC
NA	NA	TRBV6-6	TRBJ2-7	CASIAALSPYEQYF	TGTGCCAGCATTGCGGCACTTTCCCCCTACGAGCAGTACTTC
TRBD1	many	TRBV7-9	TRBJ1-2	CASSSGTGGIYGYTF	TGTGCCAGCAGCTCGGGGACAGGGGGGATCTATGGCTACACCTTC
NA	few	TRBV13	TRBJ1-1	CASRGTNTEAFF	TGTGCCAGCAGGGGGACGAACACTGAAGCTTTCTTT
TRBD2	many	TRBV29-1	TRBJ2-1	CSVVGTNGNEQFF	TGCAGCGTTGTGGGGACTAACGGCAATGAGCAGTTCTTC
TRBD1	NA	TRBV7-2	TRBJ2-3	CASVAQDRAGDTQYF	TGTGCCAGCGTTGCCCAAGACAGGGCTGGAGATACGCAGTATTTT
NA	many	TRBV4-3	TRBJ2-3	CASSQDVSPALTDTQYF	TGCGCCAGCAGCCAAGACGTCAGTCCGGCTCTCACAGATACGCAGTATTTT
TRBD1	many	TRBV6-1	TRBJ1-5	CASSEAITGGGNNQPQHF	TGTGCCAGCAGTGAAGCAATAACAGGGGGCGGAAACAATCAGCCCCAGCATTTT
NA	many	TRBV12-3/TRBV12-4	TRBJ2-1	CASSSPGTEQFF	TGTGCCAGCAGTTCCCCAGGGACTGAGCAGTTCTTC
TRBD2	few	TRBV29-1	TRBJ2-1	CSVERLAGSDEQFF	TGCAGCGTTGAACGTCTAGCGGGTTCGGATGAGCAGTTCTTC
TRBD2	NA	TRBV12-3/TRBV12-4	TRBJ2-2	CASSQIAGGNTGELFF	TGTGCCAGCAGTCAGATAGCGGGAGGGAACACCGGGGAGCTGTTTTTT
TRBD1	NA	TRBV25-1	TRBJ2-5	CASSPPGQPLETQYF	TGTGCCAGCAGTCCACCGGGACAGCCTTTGGAGACCCAGTACTTC
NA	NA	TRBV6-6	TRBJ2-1	CASSYLQGRDEQFF	TGTGCCAGCAGTTACCTACAGGGTCGGGATGAGCAGTTCTTC
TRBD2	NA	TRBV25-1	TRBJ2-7	CASSETTAGSPYEQYF	TGTGCCAGCAGTGAAACAACAGCGGGAAGTCCCTACGAGCAGTACTTC
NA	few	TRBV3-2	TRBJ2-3	CASSQDPSDTQYF	TGTGCCAGCAGCCAAGATCCATCAGATACGCAGTATTTT
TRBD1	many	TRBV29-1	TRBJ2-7	CSGTGTDYEQYF	TGCAGCGGAACCGGGACAGACTACGAGCAGTACTTC
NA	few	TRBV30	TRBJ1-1	CAWNDRTEAFF	TGTGCCTGGAACGACAGGACCGAAGCTTTCTTT
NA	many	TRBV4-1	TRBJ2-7	CASSLAKGPGEQYF	TGCGCCAGCAGCCTAGCCAAGGGCCCTGGGGAGCAGTACTTC
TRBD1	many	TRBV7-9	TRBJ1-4	CASSQIYRGRTNEKLFF	TGTGCCAGCAGCCAGATTTACAGGGGGCGGACTAATGAAAAACTGTTTTTT
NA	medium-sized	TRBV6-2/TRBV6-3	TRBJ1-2	CARGPATEVFCYGYTF	TGTGCCAGAGGACCCGCGACAGAGGTGTTCTGCTATGGCTACACCTTC
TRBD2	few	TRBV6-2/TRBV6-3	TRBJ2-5	CASRFSGEETQYF	TGTGCCAGCAGATTTAGCGGGGAAGAGACCCAGTACTTC
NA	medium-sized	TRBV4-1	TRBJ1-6	CASSHGGESPLHF	TGCGCCAGCAGCCACGGCGGGGAATCACCCCTCCACTTT
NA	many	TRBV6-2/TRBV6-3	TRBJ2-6	CASSTHPDQAGANVLTF	TGTGCCAGCAGTACCCACCCCGATCAGGCCGGGGCCAACGTCCTGACTTTC
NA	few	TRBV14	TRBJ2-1	CASSQDFFVGEAVRDNEQFF	TGTGCCAGCAGCCAAGACTTTTTCGTGGGTGAGGCAGTGAGGGACAATGAGCAGTTCTTC
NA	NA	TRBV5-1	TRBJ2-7	CASRPVDSYEQYF	TGCGCCAGCAGGCCGGTTGACTCCTACGAGCAGTACTTC
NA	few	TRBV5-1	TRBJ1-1	CASSSETGLYTEAFF	TGCGCCAGCAGCTCGGAGACAGGTCTGTACACTGAAGCTTTCTTT
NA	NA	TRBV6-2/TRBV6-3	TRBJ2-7	CASSYSQAAGEQYF	TGTGCCAGCAGTTACTCCCAAGCGGCTGGCGAGCAGTACTTC
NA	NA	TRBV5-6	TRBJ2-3	CASSLFGARDTDTQYF	TGTGCCAGCAGCTTATTTGGGGCGCGAGACACAGATACGCAGTATTTT
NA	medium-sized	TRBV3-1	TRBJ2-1	CASSRGGQSSYNEQFF	TGTGCCAGCAGCCGGGGAGGACAGAGCTCCTACAATGAGCAGTTCTTC
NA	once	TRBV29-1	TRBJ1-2	CSAQENYGYTF	TGCAGCGCACAGGAGAACTATGGCTACACCTTC
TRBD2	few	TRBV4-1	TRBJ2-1	CASSQSGTSGTGNEQFF	TGCGCCAGCAGCCAAAGCGGGACTAGCGGGACTGGCAATGAGCAGTTCTTC
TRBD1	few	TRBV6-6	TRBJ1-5	CASSYSSGQFNQPQHF	TGTGCCAGCAGTTACTCGTCGGGACAGTTCAATCAGCCCCAGCATTTT
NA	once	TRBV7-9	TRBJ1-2	CASSKGGDSNYGYTF	TGTGCCAGCAGCAAGGGGGGGGACTCTAACTATGGCTACACCTTC
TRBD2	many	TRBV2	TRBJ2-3	CASSESGGVTDTQYF	TGTGCCAGCAGTGAAAGCGGGGGGGTCACAGATACGCAGTATTTT
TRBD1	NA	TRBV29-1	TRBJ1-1	CSARQGKTEAFF	TGCAGCGCGCGACAGGGGAAGACTGAAGCTTTCTTT
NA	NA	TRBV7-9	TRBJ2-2	CASRPVGANTGELFF	TGTGCCAGCAGACCGGTTGGTGCGAACACCGGGGAGCTGTTTTTT
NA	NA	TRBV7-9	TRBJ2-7	CASSLGMAVIYEQYF	TGTGCCAGCAGCCTAGGAATGGCCGTTATCTACGAGCAGTACTTC
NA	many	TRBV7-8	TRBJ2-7	CASSLGRTASPHYEQYF	TGTGCCAGCAGCTTAGGTCGGACAGCCAGTCCTCACTACGAGCAGTACTTC
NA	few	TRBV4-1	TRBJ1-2	CASSQERGSDYGYTF	TGCGCCAGCAGCCAAGAGCGCGGGTCGGACTATGGCTACACCTTC
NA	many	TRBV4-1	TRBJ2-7	CASSQDPYTAYEQYF	TGCGCCAGCAGCCAAGATCCGTACACAGCCTACGAGCAGTACTTC
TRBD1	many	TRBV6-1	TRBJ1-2	CASRPIQGAANGYTF	TGTGCCAGCAGGCCTATACAGGGGGCAGCTAATGGCTACACCTTC
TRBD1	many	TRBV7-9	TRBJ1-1	CASSSSGGRGRTEAFF	TGTGCCAGCAGTTCTAGCGGGGGCAGGGGGAGAACTGAAGCTTTCTTT
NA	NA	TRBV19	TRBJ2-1	CASSIDGGPYNEQFF	TGTGCCAGTAGTATAGACGGGGGACCCTACAATGAGCAGTTCTTC
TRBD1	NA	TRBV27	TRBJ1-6	CASSPLGQGGSPLHF	TGTGCCAGCAGTCCACTGGGACAGGGAGGATCACCCCTCCACTTT
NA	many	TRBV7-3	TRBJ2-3	CASSLMGGDTQYF	TGTGCCAGCAGCTTAATGGGGGGAGATACGCAGTATTTT
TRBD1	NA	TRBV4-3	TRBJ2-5	CASSQEQGARETQYF	TGCGCCAGCAGCCAAGAACAGGGGGCCCGAGAGACCCAGTACTTC
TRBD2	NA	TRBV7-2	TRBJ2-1	CASSLEVYRLANHNEQFF	TGTGCCAGCAGCTTAGAGGTTTACCGACTAGCGAATCACAATGAGCAGTTCTTC
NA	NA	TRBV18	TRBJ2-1	CASSPQGGTYNEQFF	TGTGCCAGCTCACCACAGGGCGGGACGTACAATGAGCAGTTCTTC
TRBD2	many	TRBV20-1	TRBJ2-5	CSAAGTSEETQYF	TGCAGTGCTGCGGGGACTAGCGAAGAGACCCAGTACTTC